Following are 10 T cell receptor beta chains from one sample sequenced in a study of human thymus T cells. Only in-frame clones appear in the TCRdb table, and some are missing; sequencing was by immunoSEQ multiplex PCR. The sample records 35,000 to 45,000 clones, roughly 94% being singletons. Sequenced: blood. These receptors were collected from a boy under two years old with a congenital heart defect but otherwise immunologically healthy.

This chain connects TRBV9 to TRBJ1-1; 9 bases agree with TRBD1. Germline loops: CDR1 SGDLS, CDR2 YYNGEE. The CDR3 extends over 15 amino acids. The V segment lost 2 bases and the J segment 5 bases; nucleotides outside the gene matches: 7. CDR3 region: CASSVAGTGRTEAFF. As DNA, the CDR3 is TGTGCCAGCAGCGTCGCCGGGACAGGGAGGACTGAAGCTTTCTTT.

The chain is built from TRBV7-2 and TRBJ2-1; TRBD2 might be the D (6 bases). Trimming took off 6 bases at V and 3 bases at J, with 12 bases between the two ends. The CDR3 runs to 14 residues. Germline-derived CDR1 and CDR2 are SGHTA and FQGNSA. CDR3 region: CASRRLDIYNEQFF. CDR3 nucleotide sequence: TGTGCCAGCAGACGACTAGACATCTACAATGAGCAGTTCTTC.

V gene TRBV4-1 combines with J gene TRBJ2-7; TRBD1 might be the D (5 bases). CDR1 and CDR2 from the germline V gene are MGHRA and YSYEKL. Trimming removed 0 bases from V and 1 base from J, with 10 bases in between. The CDR3 contains 15 residues. CDR3 sequence reads: CASSQDKGLSYEQYF. As DNA, the CDR3 is TGCGCCAGCAGCCAAGATAAGGGGCTGTCCTACGAGCAGTACTTC.

This CDR3 is CASSLGGRAHYGYTF. The CDR3 DNA reads TGTGCCAGCAGCCTGGGGGGAAGGGCTCACTATGGCTACACCTTC. The rearrangement links TRBV9 to TRBJ1-2; tentatively, D is TRBD1 (5 bases). The CDR3 loop spans 15 amino acids. The germline CDR1 and CDR2 sequences are SGDLS and YYNGEE. V was pared by 4 bases and J by 3 bases, with 16 bases between.

The chain combines TRBV25-1 with TRBJ2-1; 13 nucleotides agree with TRBD2. The CDR3 contains 14 residues. The germline CDR1 and CDR2 sequences are MGHDK and SYGVNS. V gave up 8 bases and J gave up 7 bases; unmatched junction bases: 5. CDR3 amino acids: CASQTSGGENEQFF. In DNA form, the CDR3 reads TGTGCCAGCCAAACTAGCGGGGGGGAAAATGAGCAGTTCTTC.

The rearrangement joins TRBV28 to TRBJ1-6; the D gene is possibly TRBD1 (5 bases). Trimming pared 10 bases from V and 5 bases from J, leaving 15 bases between. This CDR3 contains 14 residues. Germline lookup yields CDR1 MDHEN and CDR2 SYDVKM. The CDR3 coding sequence is TGTGCCACCACGGGGCCCAGGGATAATTCACCCCTCCACTTT. Translated: CATTGPRDNSPLHF. The full variable domain, with the rest looked up from reference TRBV28 and TRBJ1-6, is DVKVTQSSRYLVKRTGEKVFLECVQDMDHENMFWYRQDPGLGLRLIYFSYDVKMKEKGDIPEGYSVSREKKERFSLILESASTNQTSMYLCATTGPRDNSPLHFGNGTRLTVT.

The chain has TRBV2 and TRBJ2-1; D might be TRBD2 (6 bases). The CDR3 spans 13 residues. Trimming stripped 7 bases from V and 0 bases from J, with 7 bases between. Germline V gene data show CDR1 as SNHLY and CDR2 as FYNNEI. In DNA form, the CDR3 reads TGTGCCAGCAAAGCGGGCTCCTACAATGAGCAGTTCTTC. This gives the protein CASKAGSYNEQFF.

The gene calls are TRBV5-5 and TRBJ2-1; D perhaps matches TRBD1 (5 bases). V lost 1 base and J lost 0, with 8 bases in between. This CDR3 spans 15 amino acids. Germline loops: CDR1 SGHKS, CDR2 YYEKEE (reference sequence). The CDR3 loop is CASSLTGSSYNEQFF. In DNA form, the CDR3 reads TGTGCCAGCAGCTTGACAGGTAGCTCCTACAATGAGCAGTTCTTC. Looking up the rest from reference TRBV5-5 and TRBJ2-1 gives the full variable domain: DAGVTQSPTHLIKTRGQQVTLRCSPISGHKSVSWYQQVLGQGPQFIFQYYEKEERGRGNFPDRFSARQFPNYSSELNVNALLLGDSALYLCASSLTGSSYNEQFFGPGTRLTVL.

The chain links TRBV7-2 to TRBJ2-7, with a weak D call TRBD2 (6 bases). The V and J ends lost 5 bases and 2 bases respectively, with 13 bases between them. Per germline, CDR1 SGHTA and CDR2 FQGNSA. CDR3 size: 14 residues. CDR3 in DNA: TGTGCCAGCAGCCCTCGTACGGGGGCCTACGAGCAGTACTTC. The encoded protein is CASSPRTGAYEQYF. Based on the CDR3 plus reference TRBV7-2 and TRBJ2-7, the full variable domain is GAGVSQSPSNKVTEKGKDVELRCDPISGHTALYWYRQSLGQGLEFLIYFQGNSAPDKSGLPSDRFSAERTGGSVSTLTIQRTQQEDSAVYLCASSPRTGAYEQYFGPGTRLTVT.

Concerning this clone: One junction end does not reproduce the germline sequence, and a read error may be involved. The chain carries TRBV11-3 and TRBJ2-5; the D gene is possibly TRBD1 (6 bases). Germline CDR1 is SGHNT and CDR2 is YENEEA. The CDR3 runs to 15 residues. The CDR3 sequence is CASTLSTGRGETQYF. The CDR3 DNA reads as TGTGCCAGCACCTTATCAACAGGGCGAGGAGAGACCCAGTACTTC.